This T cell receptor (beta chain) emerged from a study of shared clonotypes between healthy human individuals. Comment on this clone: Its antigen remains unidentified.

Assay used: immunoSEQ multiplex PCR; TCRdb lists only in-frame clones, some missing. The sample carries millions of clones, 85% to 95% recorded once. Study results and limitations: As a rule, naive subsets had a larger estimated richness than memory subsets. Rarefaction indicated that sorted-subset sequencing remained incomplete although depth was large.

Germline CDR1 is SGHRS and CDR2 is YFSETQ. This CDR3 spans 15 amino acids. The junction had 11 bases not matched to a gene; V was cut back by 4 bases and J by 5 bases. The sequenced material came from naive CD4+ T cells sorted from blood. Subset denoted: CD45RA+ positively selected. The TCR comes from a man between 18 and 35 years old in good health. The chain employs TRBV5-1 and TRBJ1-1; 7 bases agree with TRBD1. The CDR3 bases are TGCGCCAGCAGCAGAGACAGGGCGGGCGGGACTGAAGCTTTCTTT. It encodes CASSRDRAGGTEAFF.